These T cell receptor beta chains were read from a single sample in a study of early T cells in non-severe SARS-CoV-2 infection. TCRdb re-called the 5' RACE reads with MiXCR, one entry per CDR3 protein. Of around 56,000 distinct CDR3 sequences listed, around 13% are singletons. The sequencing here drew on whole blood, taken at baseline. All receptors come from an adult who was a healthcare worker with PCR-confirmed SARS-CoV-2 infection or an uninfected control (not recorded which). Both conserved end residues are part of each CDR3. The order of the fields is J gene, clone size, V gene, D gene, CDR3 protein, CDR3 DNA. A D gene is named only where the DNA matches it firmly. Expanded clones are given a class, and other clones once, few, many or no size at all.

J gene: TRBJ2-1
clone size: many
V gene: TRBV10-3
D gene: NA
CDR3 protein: CAISESTGEIYNEQFF
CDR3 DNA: TGTGCCATCAGTGAGTCTACGGGAGAGATCTACAATGAGCAGTTCTTC

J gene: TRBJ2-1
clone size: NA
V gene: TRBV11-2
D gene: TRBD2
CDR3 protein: CASSLVSIAGNNEQFF
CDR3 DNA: TGTGCCAGCAGCTTAGTCTCGATAGCGGGAAACAATGAGCAGTTCTTC

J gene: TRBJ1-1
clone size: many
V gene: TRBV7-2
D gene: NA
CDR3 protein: CASSLATGNTEAFF
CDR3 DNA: TGTGCCAGCAGCTTAGCGACAGGGAACACTGAAGCTTTCTTT

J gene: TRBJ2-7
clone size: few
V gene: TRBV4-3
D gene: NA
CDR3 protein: CASSQEPAGAYEQYF
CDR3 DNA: TGCGCCAGCAGCCAAGAGCCAGCGGGTGCCTACGAGCAGTACTTC

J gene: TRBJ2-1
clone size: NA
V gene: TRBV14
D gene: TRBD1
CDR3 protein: CASSQVSGTGSNEQFF
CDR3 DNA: TGTGCCAGCAGCCAAGTCAGCGGGACAGGGTCGAATGAGCAGTTCTTC

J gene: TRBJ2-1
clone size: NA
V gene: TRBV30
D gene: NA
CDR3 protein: CAWSYLRNEQFF
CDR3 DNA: TGTGCCTGGAGCTATCTCAGGAATGAGCAGTTCTTC

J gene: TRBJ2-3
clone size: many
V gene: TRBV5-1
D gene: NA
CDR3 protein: CASRRLTGTDTQYF
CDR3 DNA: TGCGCCAGCAGAAGGCTCACGGGCACAGATACGCAGTATTTT

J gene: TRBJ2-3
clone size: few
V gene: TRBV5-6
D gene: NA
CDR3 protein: CASSTGHTDTQYF
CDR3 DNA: TGTGCCAGCAGTACAGGGCACACAGATACGCAGTATTTT

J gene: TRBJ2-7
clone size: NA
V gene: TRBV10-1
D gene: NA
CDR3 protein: CASSDGGLGEQYF
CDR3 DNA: TGCGCCAGCAGTGACGGGGGGCTGGGAGAGCAGTACTTC

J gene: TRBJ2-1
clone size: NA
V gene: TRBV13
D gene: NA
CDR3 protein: CASSRSYRSNEQFF
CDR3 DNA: TGTGCCAGCAGCCGAAGCTACCGATCCAATGAGCAGTTCTTC

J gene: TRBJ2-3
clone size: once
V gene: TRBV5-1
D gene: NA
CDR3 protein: CASSAGSTDTQYF
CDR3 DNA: TGCGCCAGCAGCGCCGGAAGCACAGATACGCAGTATTTT